The 22 T cell receptor beta chains below were found in one sample sequenced in a study of OX40 agonist ivuxolimab in advanced cancers. The repertoire was sequenced with immunoSEQ multiplex PCR; TCRdb's copy has only in-frame clones and lacks some. The sample has some 40,000 clones, around 90% seen once. This material consisted of CD4+ or CD8+ T cells sorted from blood, taken in a trial of the OX40 agonist ivuxolimab. These receptors all stem from an adult with an advanced solid tumor such as melanoma, head and neck, liver or kidney cancer.

The chain links TRBV15 to TRBJ2-5; D uncertain. The germline V gene has CDR1 LNHNV and CDR2 YYDKDF (reference sequence). The CDR3 length is 16 residues. Trimming took 1 base from V and 5 from J, leaving 17 bases between them. CDR3 protein: CATSRGGYGVRETQYF. The CDR3 DNA reads as TGTGCCACCAGCAGAGGTGGATATGGGGTGAGGGAGACCCAGTACTTC.

The rearrangement uses TRBV5-1 and TRBJ2-6; D uncertain. The CDR3 length is 17 residues. Trimming removed 4 bases at V and 1 base at J, with 15 bases between. Germline V gene data show CDR1 as SGHRS and CDR2 as YFSETQ. CDR3 in DNA: TGCGCCAGCAGCATACTGGACGGAGCATCTGGGGCCAACGTCCTGACTTTC. Translation: CASSILDGASGANVLTF.

The chain uses TRBV25-1 and TRBJ2-2; 11 nucleotides match TRBD1. Germline V gene sequence: CDR1 MGHDK, CDR2 SYGVNS. The junction had 12 bases not matched to a gene; V was cut back by 8 bases and J by 7 bases. This CDR3 has 16 amino acids. This chain's CDR3 is CASYRTGGRRGGELFF. CDR3 in DNA: TGTGCCAGCTATCGGACAGGGGGCAGGAGAGGCGGGGAGCTGTTTTTT.

The genes are TRBV6-5 and TRBJ2-1; no clear D gene. Trimming pared 5 bases from V and 0 bases from J, leaving 5 bases between. Germline CDR1 is MNHEY and CDR2 is SVGAGI. This CDR3 contains 13 residues. CDR3 coding DNA: TGTGCCAGCAGTCCCGGCTCCTACAATGAGCAGTTCTTC. This codes for CASSPGSYNEQFF.

The chain links TRBV7-9 to TRBJ1-2, with a weak D call TRBD1 (5 bases). The CDR3 runs to 14 residues. CDR1 is SEHNR, CDR2 FQNEAQ, per germline (reference sequence). The V gene lost 1 base and the J gene lost 2 bases, with 8 bases spanning the gap. The CDR3: CASSLVGGNYGYTF. In DNA, the CDR3 is TGTGCCAGCAGCTTAGTCGGGGGGAACTATGGCTACACCTTC.

Concerning this clone: At the DNA level, this CDR3 is encoded by other sequences in the same sample as well. J is TRBJ1-4 and V is TRBV2; D remains ambiguous. From germline, CDR1 is SNHLY and CDR2 FYNNEI. V shed 8 bases and J shed 8 bases, with 6 bases lying between them. There are 10 residues in the CDR3. In DNA form, the CDR3 reads TGTGCCAGCTCGGGGGAAAAACTGTTTTTT. Translation: CASSGEKLFF.

The chain recombines TRBV29-1 with TRBJ2-3; D possibly corresponds to TRBD1 (5 bases). The ends were cut back, 3 bases at V and 5 bases at J, with 6 bases in the middle. The CDR3 sequence is 11 residues long. Germline loops: CDR1 SQVTM, CDR2 ANQGSEA. CDR3 sequence: CSVDREDTQYF. The CDR3 DNA sequence: TGCAGCGTTGACAGGGAAGATACGCAGTATTTT.

The chain links TRBV28 to TRBJ1-4; unclear D gene. This CDR3 has 15 amino acids. V was clipped by 5 bases and J by 10 bases, with 20 bases between them. Germline V gene sequence: CDR1 MDHEN, CDR2 SYDVKM. The DNA for the CDR3 is TGTGCCAGCAGTCCTGAACGCGGGCCAATGGTAAAACTGTTTTTT. Protein: CASSPERGPMVKLFF.

The CDR3 protein is CASSQHTGDTVYGYTF. The CDR3, as DNA: TGCGCCAGCAGCCAACACACAGGGGACACCGTCTATGGCTACACCTTC. The genes are TRBV4-1 and TRBJ1-2, with 7 bases matching TRBD1. The germline gives CDR1 MGHRA, CDR2 YSYEKL. The V segment lost 2 bases and the J segment 4 bases; nucleotides outside the gene matches: 10. This CDR3 is 16 amino acids long.

V is TRBV5-5 and J is TRBJ2-7; a weak D match, TRBD1 (5 bases). Looked up from germline, CDR1 is SGHKS and CDR2 is YYEKEE (reference sequence). CDR3 size: 13 residues. Trimming stripped 0 bases from V and 11 bases from J, with 15 bases between. Here the CDR3 reads CASSLGPDREKYF. In DNA form, the CDR3 reads TGTGCCAGCAGCTTGGGGCCCGACAGAGAAAAGTACTTC.

The chain carries TRBV10-1 and TRBJ1-2, with unresolved D. The CDR3 length is 13 residues. Per germline, CDR1 WNHNN and CDR2 SYGVQD (reference sequence). V was trimmed by 8 bases and J by 8 bases, leaving 18 bases between them. The CDR3 spells CASSPHVLHGYTF. DNA for the CDR3: TGCGCCAGCTCCCCACATGTGCTGCACGGCTACACCTTC.

This rearrangement joins TRBV13 to TRBJ2-1; D may be TRBD2 (5 bases). The CDR3 consists of 15 residues. CDR1 and CDR2 from the germline V gene are PRHDT and FYEKMQ (reference sequence). V was clipped by 3 bases and J by 1 base, with 10 bases between them. This CDR3 is CASSFPSGSYNEQFF. CDR3 DNA: TGTGCCAGCAGCTTTCCATCGGGATCCTACAATGAGCAGTTCTTC.

J is TRBJ2-3 and V is TRBV7-3; D is unresolved. V lost 5 bases and J lost 1, with 7 bases in between. CDR3 length: 13 residues. CDR1 and CDR2 (germline): SGHTA, FQGTGA. CDR3 in amino acids: CASSPTGTDTQYF. The DNA of the CDR3 is TGTGCCAGCAGCCCCACTGGCACAGATACGCAGTATTTT. The entire variable domain, with the rest obtained from reference TRBV7-3 and TRBJ2-3, is as follows: GAGVSQTPSNKVTEKGKYVELRCDPISGHTALYWYRQSLGQGPEFLIYFQGTGAADDSGLPNDRFFAVRPEGSVSTLKIQRTERGDSAVYLCASSPTGTDTQYFGPGTRLTVL.

The chain is built from TRBV30 and TRBJ2-7, with 8 positions matching TRBD1. The CDR3 is 15 amino acids. V lost 2 bases, J lost 2 bases, and 8 bases stayed unmatched. The germline gives CDR1 GTSNPN, CDR2 SVGIG (reference sequence). In nucleotides, the CDR3 is TGTGCCTGGAGTACGGGGACAGGATATCCCTACGAGCAGTACTTC. Translation: CAWSTGTGYPYEQYF.

The table lists this clone with a count of one. The chain links TRBV7-9 to TRBJ1-1; TRBD1 aligns across 9 bases. Germline V gives CDR1 SEHNR, CDR2 FQNEAQ (reference sequence). J lost 1 base, V lost 5 bases, and 5 bases had no gene match. CDR3 length: 15 residues. CDR3 DNA: TGTGCCAGCAGCGCCCACAGGGGGCCGAACACTGAAGCTTTCTTT. Its protein is CASSAHRGPNTEAFF.

V gene TRBV9 combines with J gene TRBJ2-3, with 10 bases fitting TRBD2. The J segment lost 8 bases and the V segment lost 0 bases, leaving 9 bases of the junction unmatched. This CDR3 has 16 amino acids. Germline assignment: CDR1 SGDLS and CDR2 YYNGEE. The CDR3 sequence: CASSVATSGAPGTQYF. The CDR3 nucleotides are TGTGCCAGCAGCGTAGCTACTAGCGGGGCACCAGGTACGCAGTATTTT.

The CDR3 is CASSLEGSSPYGYTF. The CDR3 DNA follows: TGTGCCAGCAGCTTGGAAGGGTCCTCGCCCTATGGCTACACCTTC. The chain joins TRBV5-6 to TRBJ1-2; no definite D call. CDR1 and CDR2 (germline): SGHDT, YYEEEE. The CDR3 loop spans 15 amino acids. Trimming pared 0 bases from V and 4 bases from J, leaving 13 bases between.

The V gene is TRBV5-1, the J gene TRBJ1-2; TRBD1 might be the D (6 bases). Germline CDR1 SGHRS, CDR2 YFSETQ. The CDR3 is 15 amino acids. V was clipped by 0 bases and J by 4 bases, with 13 bases between them. In nucleotides, the CDR3 is TGCGCCAGCAGCTTGGAACAGGGTTGGGTCTATGGCTACACCTTC. Amino acid sequence: CASSLEQGWVYGYTF.

The CDR3: CASKEPPLHF. The CDR3 DNA reads as TGTGCCAGCAAAGAACCACCCCTCCACTTT. This chain links TRBV2 with TRBJ1-6, with D hard to call. V was clipped by 7 bases and J by 11 bases, with 6 bases between them. CDR1 and CDR2 from the germline V gene are SNHLY and FYNNEI. This CDR3 is built from 10 residues.

The chain uses TRBV27 and TRBJ1-1; no reliable D call. The CDR3 is 16 amino acids. The germline V gene has CDR1 MNHEY and CDR2 SMNVEV (reference sequence). Trimming removed 3 bases from V and 0 bases from J, with 14 bases in between. The CDR3 DNA is TGTGCCAGCAGTTTTGGTTCGGGTTTCATGAACACTGAAGCTTTCTTT. Translation: CASSFGSGFMNTEAFF.

This chain connects TRBV19 to TRBJ1-5, with 8 bases lining up with TRBD1. This CDR3 is 15 amino acids long. Trimming cost V 3 bases and J 9 bases; bases outside gene matches: 10. Germline V gene data show CDR1 as LNHDA and CDR2 as SQIVND (reference sequence). The CDR3: CASSISGGSFRPQHF. The CDR3 DNA reads TGTGCCAGTAGTATTTCAGGGGGCAGTTTTCGGCCCCAGCATTTT.

CDR3 nucleotide sequence: TGCGCCAGCAGCCCCGAACCGGGACTAGCTTTGGCAGATACGCAGTATTTT. Its translation: CASSPEPGLALADTQYF. The rearrangement uses TRBV4-1 and TRBJ2-3; 9 bases match TRBD2. The V and J ends lost 4 bases and 4 bases, in that order; junction bases with no gene match: 12. The V gene's germline CDR1 is MGHRA and CDR2 YSYEKL. CDR3 length: 17 amino acids.